This T cell receptor (beta chain) originates from a study of blood T cell repertoires in COVID-19. Overall study: The origin of the acute and convalescent COVID-19 samples was the United States, Italy and Spain. Sample material is recorded as cDNA or gDNA derived from T cells, B-cell-depleted T cells, or PBMCs.

As originally analysed: Amplification of reference gene primers was used by the study to estimate nucleated cell counts. TCRdb keeps only in-frame clones here, not all; method: immunoSEQ multiplex PCR. Clonal size and the V and J genes are those of that table, whereas D and trimming came from the DNA. The sample lists approximately 130,000 clones, about 80% occurring once. The source is a human donor in a cohort sampled during active COVID-19. Sequenced material: peripheral blood.

The CDR3 loop reads CASSDYRVFMNTEAFF. CDR3 nucleotide sequence: TGTGCCAGTAGTGACTACCGGGTTTTCATGAACACTGAAGCTTTCTTT. This sequence joins TRBV19 and TRBJ1-1; D is ambiguous. There are 16 residues in the CDR3. Deletions cut 5 bases from V and 0 bases from J, with 16 bases between. Germline values: CDR1 LNHDA, CDR2 SQIVND (reference sequence).